What follows are 30 T cell receptor beta chains derived from one specimen sequenced in a study of technical replicates of blood from several donors. Libraries were prepared by immunoSEQ multiplex PCR; TCRdb keeps only in-frame clonotypes and omits some of them. The sample has some 70,000 clones; about 97% are singletons. The sequencing sample was made of T cells isolated from PBMCs. These receptors were collected from a human donor in good health.

The chain uses TRBV6-1 and TRBJ1-5, with 7 bases matching TRBD1. Losses at the gene ends were 4 bases for V and 7 bases for J; bases not matched to a gene: 10. The germline gives CDR1 MNHNS, CDR2 SASEGT. There are 15 residues in the CDR3. The CDR3 DNA follows: TGTGCCAGCAGTGTGGTAAAGGGGGCTGAGCAGCCCCAGCATTTT. Translated: CASSVVKGAEQPQHF.

The rearrangement links TRBV4-1 to TRBJ2-7; 8 nucleotides align to TRBD2. The CDR3 is 16 residues long. V shed 0 bases and J 4 bases; nucleotides not matched to a gene: 8. In germline, CDR1 is MGHRA, CDR2 YSYEKL. The CDR3 sequence: CASSQDTSGSGYEQYF. For the CDR3, the DNA is TGCGCCAGCAGCCAAGATACCAGCGGGAGTGGTTACGAGCAGTACTTC.

The table lists this clone with a count of one. The V gene is TRBV9, the J gene TRBJ2-1; 12 bases map to TRBD2. Germline CDR1 and CDR2: SGDLS and YYNGEE. The CDR3 is 18 residues long. The trim removed 5 bases at V and 3 bases at J, leaving 12 bases unmatched. CDR3 bases: TGTGCCAGCAGTCCCGTTCTAGCGGGAGGGCCTCGCTACAATGAGCAGTTCTTC. It is translated as CASSPVLAGGPRYNEQFF.

J is TRBJ2-1 and V is TRBV2; 7 bases fit TRBD2. The junction had 6 bases not matched to a gene; V was cut back by 2 bases and J by 2 bases. Germline lookup yields CDR1 SNHLY and CDR2 FYNNEI. The CDR3 runs to 16 residues. DNA for the CDR3: TGTGCCAGCAGTGAATCGGGGGGTAGGACCTACAATGAGCAGTTCTTC. As protein: CASSESGGRTYNEQFF.

This clone appeared once. The V call is TRBV5-6, the J call TRBJ2-3; a weak D match, TRBD1 (6 bases). CDR1 SGHDT and CDR2 YYEEEE come from the germline V gene. V was pared by 9 bases and J by 5 bases, with 16 bases between. The CDR3 runs 13 residues. This CDR3 is CATGAQGIDTQYF. The DNA for the CDR3 is TGTGCCACAGGGGCACAGGGAATAGATACGCAGTATTTT.

The chain joins TRBV10-3 to TRBJ2-7; tentatively, D is TRBD2 (7 bases). V shed 8 bases and J shed 7 bases, with 21 bases lying between them. Per the germline V gene, CDR1 is ENHRY and CDR2 is SYGVKD. This CDR3 comprises 14 residues. DNA for the CDR3: TGTGCCATCGCCCAGGGGCGGGAGCTAGAGGAGCAGTACTTC. Translating it yields CAIAQGRELEEQYF.

The chain uses TRBV6-4 and TRBJ2-2; TRBD1 matches 11 bases. This CDR3 is 14 amino acids long. CDR1 is MRHNA and CDR2 is SNTAGT in the germline V gene. With 5 bases clipped from V and 6 bases from J, the junction kept 2 bases outside the gene matches. CDR3 nucleotides: TGTGCCAGCAGTCCGGGACAGGGGGCCGGGGAGCTGTTTTTT. It translates to CASSPGQGAGELFF.

This chain uses TRBV28 with TRBJ2-5, with 9 bases matching TRBD1. From germline, CDR1 is MDHEN and CDR2 SYDVKM. The CDR3 loop spans 15 amino acids. The trim removed 3 bases at V and 5 bases at J, leaving 7 bases unmatched. CDR3 residues: CASSFNRGPTETQYF. CDR3 in DNA: TGTGCCAGCAGTTTCAACAGGGGGCCCACGGAGACCCAGTACTTC.

This chain links TRBV27 with TRBJ2-7, with 7 bases matching TRBD1. The junction had 10 bases not matched to a gene; V was cut back by 6 bases and J by 2 bases. In germline, CDR1 is MNHEY, CDR2 SMNVEV (reference sequence). The CDR3 runs 15 residues. The CDR3 sequence: CASSVYIGGTYEQYF. In DNA form, the CDR3 reads TGTGCCAGCAGCGTATACATAGGGGGCACCTACGAGCAGTACTTC.

This chain links TRBV11-3 with TRBJ1-1; 9 nucleotides agree with TRBD1. V dropped 5 bases and J dropped 7; count of bases not matched to a gene: 2. Germline V gene data show CDR1 as SGHNT and CDR2 as YENEEA. The CDR3 is 12 residues long. The CDR3 nucleotides read TGTGCCAGCAGCCAGACAGGGGGTGAAGCTTTCTTT. Residues: CASSQTGGEAFF.

This chain uses TRBV19 with TRBJ1-2; TRBD1 is a possible D gene (5 bases). CDR1 is LNHDA and CDR2 is SQIVND in the germline V gene (reference sequence). Trimming left V 5 bases short and J 7 bases short, with 11 bases between. The CDR3 has 12 amino acids. CDR3 DNA: TGTGCCAGTAGTTTCCCGCAGGGTGGCTACACCTTC. Its protein product is CASSFPQGGYTF. Filled out from reference TRBV19 and TRBJ1-2, the complete variable domain reads DGGITQSPKYLFRKEGQNVTLSCEQNLNHDAMYWYRQDPGQGLRLIYYSQIVNDFQKGDIAEGYSVSREKKESFPLTVTSAQKNPTAFYLCASSFPQGGYTFGSGTRLTVV.

The gene calls are TRBV29-1 and TRBJ1-1; D uncertain. The germline V gene has CDR1 SQVTM and CDR2 ANQGSEA. Trimming removed 5 bases at V and 1 base at J, with 8 bases between. The CDR3 is made up of 12 amino acids. CDR3 DNA: TGCAGCGTTCAGACACAGAACACTGAAGCTTTCTTT. It specifies CSVQTQNTEAFF.

The count of this clone is one. This sequence joins TRBV19 and TRBJ1-5; perhaps TRBD1 as D (6 bases). The V and J ends lost 1 base and 3 bases respectively, with 10 bases between them. Germline V gives CDR1 LNHDA, CDR2 SQIVND (reference sequence). The CDR3 extends over 15 amino acids. DNA of the CDR3: TGTGCCAGTAGTATAGGCGACAGGAACAATCAGCCCCAGCATTTT. Protein: CASSIGDRNNQPQHF. Looking up the rest from reference TRBV19 and TRBJ1-5 gives the full variable domain: DGGITQSPKYLFRKEGQNVTLSCEQNLNHDAMYWYRQDPGQGLRLIYYSQIVNDFQKGDIAEGYSVSREKKESFPLTVTSAQKNPTAFYLCASSIGDRNNQPQHFGDGTRLSIL.

The genes are TRBV7-9 and TRBJ2-1; D might be TRBD2 (6 bases). Deletions cut 1 base from V and 0 bases from J, with 10 bases between. This CDR3 has 16 amino acids. The germline V gene encodes CDR1 SEHNR and CDR2 FQNEAQ (reference sequence). The CDR3 nucleotides read TGTGCCAGCAGCTTAGTGGAGGGACCCTCCTACAATGAGCAGTTCTTC. Amino acids: CASSLVEGPSYNEQFF.

The CDR3 DNA reads TGTGCCAGCAGTGACGGGACAGGGGCAGGTAATCAGCCCCAGCATTTT. Protein: CASSDGTGAGNQPQHF. The chain combines TRBV2 with TRBJ1-5; TRBD1 matches at 10 bases. V gave up 3 bases and J gave up 4 bases; unmatched junction bases: 6. There are 16 residues in the CDR3. CDR1 is SNHLY, CDR2 FYNNEI, per germline.

This sequence joins TRBV27 and TRBJ1-2; D is unclear. The CDR3 runs 13 residues. Germline V lookup: CDR1 MNHEY, CDR2 SMNVEV (reference sequence). Trimming pared 0 bases from V and 10 bases from J, leaving 12 bases between. The DNA of the CDR3 is TGTGCCAGCAGTTTATCTTTAATAGCTGACTACACCTTC. Translating gives CASSLSLIADYTF.

The chain has TRBV18 and TRBJ2-7; 8 bases are a match to TRBD2. The V gene's germline CDR1 is KGHSH and CDR2 LQKENI. This CDR3 is built from 14 residues. Trimming removed 3 bases from V and 9 bases from J; junction bases left unmatched: 10. The chain's CDR3 is CASSPGASGQAQYF. CDR3 DNA: TGTGCCAGCTCACCCGGAGCTAGCGGGCAGGCGCAGTACTTC.

The J gene is TRBJ2-2, the V gene TRBV27; 11 nucleotides align to TRBD2. Germline CDR1 and CDR2: MNHEY and SMNVEV (reference sequence). This CDR3 contains 16 residues. V shed 10 bases, J shed 5 bases, and the junction held 12 bases outside the gene matches. The CDR3 coding sequence is TGTGCCACCCATATTCTAGCGGGAGGAAAGACCGGGGAGCTGTTTTTT. This gives the protein CATHILAGGKTGELFF.

This rearrangement joins TRBV27 to TRBJ2-7; 10 nucleotides align to TRBD2. The V gene end was trimmed by 8 bases and the J gene end by 2 bases; junction bases not matched to a gene: 3. CDR1 and CDR2 (germline): MNHEY, SMNVEV (reference sequence). The CDR3 spans 13 residues. In DNA form, the CDR3 reads TGTGCCAGCGCTAGCGGGGGAACCTACGAGCAGTACTTC. It codes for CASASGGTYEQYF.

The V gene is TRBV29-1, the J gene TRBJ2-7; TRBD2 is a possible D gene (6 bases). CDR1 is SQVTM, CDR2 ANQGSEA, per germline. The V and J ends lost 2 bases and 5 bases respectively, with 16 bases between them. The CDR3 sequence is 14 residues long. CDR3 sequence: CSVEPGASVHEQYF. The CDR3 DNA reads as TGCAGCGTTGAACCCGGGGCTAGCGTCCACGAGCAGTACTTC.

This rearrangement joins TRBV30 to TRBJ2-5, with D tentatively TRBD1 (7 bases). CDR1 is GTSNPN and CDR2 is SVGIG in the germline V gene (reference sequence). Trimming stripped 7 bases from V and 1 base from J, with 10 bases between. This CDR3 has 12 amino acids. As DNA, the CDR3 is TGTGCCTTCAGGGGGGTCCAAGAGACCCAGTACTTC. Its translation is CAFRGVQETQYF.

The J gene is TRBJ2-1, the V gene TRBV2; the match to TRBD1 covers 9 bases. Germline V lookup: CDR1 SNHLY, CDR2 FYNNEI. This CDR3 contains 15 residues. Trimming at V came to 6 bases and at J to 1 base, leaving 4 bases not matched to a gene. The CDR3 loop reads CASRYRGRSYNEQFF. CDR3 nucleotide sequence: TGTGCCAGCAGATACAGGGGGCGTTCCTACAATGAGCAGTTCTTC.

This sequence joins TRBV19 and TRBJ2-7, with a possible D match to TRBD2 (5 bases). CDR1 is LNHDA, CDR2 SQIVND, per germline (reference sequence). CDR3 length: 15 residues. With 4 bases removed from V and 3 bases from J, the gap between germline ends came to 16 bases. CDR3 loop: CASSTPTSGDYEQYF. CDR3 sequence (DNA): TGTGCCAGTAGTACCCCTACTAGTGGGGACTACGAGCAGTACTTC.

This clone was seen only once. V and J are TRBV5-4 and TRBJ2-1; 12 bases line up with TRBD2. Germline CDR1 is SGHNT and CDR2 is YYREEE (reference sequence). The CDR3 has 16 residues. Losses at the gene ends were 4 bases for V and 4 bases for J; bases not matched to a gene: 6. The CDR3 region has the DNA TGTGCCAGCAGCGTTAGGACTAGCGGGGTTTACAATGAGCAGTTCTTC. As protein: CASSVRTSGVYNEQFF.

The chain combines TRBV10-3 with TRBJ2-5; D is perhaps TRBD2 (5 bases). The germline V gene encodes CDR1 ENHRY and CDR2 SYGVKD. The CDR3 sequence is 15 residues long. Trimming removed 3 bases from V and 5 bases from J, with 16 bases in between. CDR3 sequence reads: CAISDEATPGETQYF. The CDR3 DNA reads as TGTGCCATCAGTGACGAGGCTACCCCGGGGGAGACCCAGTACTTC.

Concerning this clone: This sample also contains other DNA sequences that code for the same CDR3. The genes are TRBV5-1 and TRBJ2-7, with TRBD2 as a possible D gene (5 bases). This CDR3 region has 12 residues. The germline V gene has CDR1 SGHRS and CDR2 YFSETQ. Trimming pared 0 bases from V and 4 bases from J, leaving 5 bases between. In DNA form, the CDR3 reads TGCGCCAGCAGCTTGGGCGGGTACGAGCAGTACTTC. It specifies CASSLGGYEQYF.

The V and J genes are TRBV14 and TRBJ1-1; D unclear. Per the germline V gene, CDR1 is SGHDN and CDR2 is FVKESK. V lost 2 bases, J lost 3 bases, and 7 bases lay in between. The CDR3 is 13 residues long. CDR3 residues: CASSQQTYTEAFF. The CDR3 DNA follows: TGTGCCAGCAGCCAACAAACATACACTGAAGCTTTCTTT. Full variable domain (remainder filled in from reference TRBV14 and TRBJ1-1): EAGVTQFPSHSVIEKGQTVTLRCDPISGHDNLYWYRRVMGKEIKFLLHFVKESKQDESGMPNNRFLAERTGGTYSTLKVQPAELEDSGVYFCASSQQTYTEAFFGQGTRLTVV.

The rearrangement uses TRBV9 and TRBJ2-1; TRBD1 matches at 9 bases. The junction had 9 bases not matched to a gene; V was cut back by 4 bases and J by 13 bases. The CDR3 extends over 13 amino acids. Germline V lookup: CDR1 SGDLS, CDR2 YYNGEE. CDR3 residues: CASSLGQGPLQFF. The CDR3 coding sequence is TGTGCCAGCAGCTTAGGACAGGGGCCCCTCCAGTTCTTC.

J is TRBJ1-5 and V is TRBV14, with 9 bases matching TRBD1. Losses at the gene ends were 1 base for V and 6 bases for J; bases not matched to a gene: 16. The CDR3 totals 19 residues. CDR1 is SGHDN and CDR2 is FVKESK in the germline V gene. This CDR3 reads CASSQVFSNLQGARQPQHF. The CDR3 DNA is TGTGCCAGCAGCCAAGTCTTCTCGAATCTACAGGGGGCTCGTCAGCCCCAGCATTTT.

V is TRBV9 and J is TRBJ2-2; D is possibly TRBD2 (5 bases). The CDR3 has 11 residues. V dropped 7 bases and J dropped 6 bases, with 7 bases sitting between them. The germline V gene has CDR1 SGDLS and CDR2 YYNGEE. CDR3: CASEEAGELFF. CDR3 coding DNA: TGTGCCAGCGAGGAGGCCGGGGAGCTGTTTTTT.